This TCR beta chain originates from a study of blood T cell repertoires in COVID-19. Study information: Samples came from the United States, Italy and Spain, spanning acute and convalescent COVID-19. Nucleic acid was either cDNA or gDNA, and it came from T cells, B-cell-depleted T cells, or PBMCs.

Clones were sequenced by immunoSEQ multiplex PCR, and TCRdb holds only the in-frame ones, with some missing. The sample lists 110,000 or so clones, less than 85% occurring once. Germline V gene data show CDR1 as MNHEY and CDR2 as SVGAGI. The ends were cut back, 4 bases at V and 1 base at J, with 10 bases in the middle. This CDR3 is 14 amino acids long. Sequencing was carried out using peripheral blood. This receptor was taken from a man aged 50 or older with acute or convalescent COVID-19. The rearrangement uses TRBV6-5 and TRBJ2-5, with D possibly being TRBD1 (6 bases). The CDR3 loop reads CASSWTEIQETQYF. CDR3 nucleotides: TGTGCCAGCAGTTGGACAGAGATCCAAGAGACCCAGTACTTC.